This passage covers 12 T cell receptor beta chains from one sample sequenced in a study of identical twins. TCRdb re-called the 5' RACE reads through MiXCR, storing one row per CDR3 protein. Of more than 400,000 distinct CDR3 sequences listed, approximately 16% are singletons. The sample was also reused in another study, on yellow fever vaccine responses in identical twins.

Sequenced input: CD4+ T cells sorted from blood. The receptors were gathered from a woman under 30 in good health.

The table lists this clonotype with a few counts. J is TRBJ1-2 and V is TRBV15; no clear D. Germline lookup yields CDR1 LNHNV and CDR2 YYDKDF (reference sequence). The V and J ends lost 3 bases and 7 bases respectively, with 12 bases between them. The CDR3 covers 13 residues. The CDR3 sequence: CATSSSGVGGYTF. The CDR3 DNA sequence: TGTGCCACCAGCAGCTCCGGGGTTGGTGGCTACACCTTC.

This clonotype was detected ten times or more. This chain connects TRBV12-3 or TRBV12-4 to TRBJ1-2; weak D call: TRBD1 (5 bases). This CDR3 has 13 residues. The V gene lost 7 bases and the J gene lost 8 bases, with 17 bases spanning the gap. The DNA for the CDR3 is TGTGCCAGCAAAACTACAGGAAGTCAAGGCTACACCTTC. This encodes CASKTTGSQGYTF.

In DNA, the CDR3 is TGTGCCAGCAGTCGTGGGACCCAGACCTACAATGAGCAGTTCTTC. Encoded protein: CASSRGTQTYNEQFF. The rearrangement links TRBV6-4 to TRBJ2-1; the D gene could be TRBD1 or TRBD2 (5 bases each). Germline CDR1 is MRHNA and CDR2 is SNTAGT. V dropped 5 bases and J dropped 2 bases, with 13 bases sitting between them. This CDR3 contains 15 residues.

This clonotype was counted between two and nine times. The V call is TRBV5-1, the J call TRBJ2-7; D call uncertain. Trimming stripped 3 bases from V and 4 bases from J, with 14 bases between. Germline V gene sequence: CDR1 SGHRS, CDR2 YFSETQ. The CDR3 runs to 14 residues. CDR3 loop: CASSSKGAIYEQYF. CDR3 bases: TGCGCCAGCAGCTCGAAAGGAGCTATTTACGAGCAGTACTTC.

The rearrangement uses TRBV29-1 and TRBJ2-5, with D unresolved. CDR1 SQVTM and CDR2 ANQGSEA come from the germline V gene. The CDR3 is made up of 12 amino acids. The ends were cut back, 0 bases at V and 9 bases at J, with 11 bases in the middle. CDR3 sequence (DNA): TGCAGCGTTGAAGATGGTCATCGGGCCCAGTACTTC. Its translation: CSVEDGHRAQYF.

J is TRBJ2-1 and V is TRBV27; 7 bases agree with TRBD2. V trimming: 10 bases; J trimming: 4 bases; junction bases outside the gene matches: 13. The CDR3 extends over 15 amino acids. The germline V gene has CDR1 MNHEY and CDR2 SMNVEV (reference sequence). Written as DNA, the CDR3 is TGTGCCACCTCCCGTTCGCGGGAGTCTTACAATGAGCAGTTCTTC. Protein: CATSRSRESYNEQFF.

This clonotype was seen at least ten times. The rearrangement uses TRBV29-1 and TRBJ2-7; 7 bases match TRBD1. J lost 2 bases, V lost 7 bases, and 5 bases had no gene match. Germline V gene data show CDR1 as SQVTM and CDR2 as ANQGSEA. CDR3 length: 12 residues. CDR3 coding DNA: TGCAGCGGCAGACAGGGCGCCTACGAGCAGTACTTC. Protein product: CSGRQGAYEQYF.

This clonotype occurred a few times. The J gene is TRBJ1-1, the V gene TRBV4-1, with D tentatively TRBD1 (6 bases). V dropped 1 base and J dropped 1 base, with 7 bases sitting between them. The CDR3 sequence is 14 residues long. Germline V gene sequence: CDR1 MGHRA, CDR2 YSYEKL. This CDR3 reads CASSQGGQNTEAFF. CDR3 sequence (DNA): TGCGCCAGCAGCCAAGGGGGGCAGAACACTGAAGCTTTCTTT.

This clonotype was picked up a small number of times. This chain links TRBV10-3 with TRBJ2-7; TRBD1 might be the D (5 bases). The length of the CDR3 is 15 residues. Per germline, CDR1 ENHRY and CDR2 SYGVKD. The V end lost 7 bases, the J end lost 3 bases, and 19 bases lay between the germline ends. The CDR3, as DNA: TGTGCCATCAAGGGGCTAGGGGCAGGCAACTACGAGCAGTACTTC. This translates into CAIKGLGAGNYEQYF.

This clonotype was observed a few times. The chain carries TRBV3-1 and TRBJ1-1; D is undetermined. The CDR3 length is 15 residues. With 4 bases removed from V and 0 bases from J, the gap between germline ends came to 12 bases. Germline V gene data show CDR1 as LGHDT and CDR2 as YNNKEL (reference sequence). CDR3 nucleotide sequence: TGTGCCAGCAGCCCCCCTCACAGCTTGAACACTGAAGCTTTCTTT. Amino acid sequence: CASSPPHSLNTEAFF.

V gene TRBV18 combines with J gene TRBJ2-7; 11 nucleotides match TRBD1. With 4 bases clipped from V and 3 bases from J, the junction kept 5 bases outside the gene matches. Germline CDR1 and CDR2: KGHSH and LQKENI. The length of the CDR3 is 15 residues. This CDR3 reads CASSLDRGRFYEQYV. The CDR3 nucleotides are TGTGCCAGCTCACTGGACAGGGGGCGTTTCTACGAGCAGTACGTC.

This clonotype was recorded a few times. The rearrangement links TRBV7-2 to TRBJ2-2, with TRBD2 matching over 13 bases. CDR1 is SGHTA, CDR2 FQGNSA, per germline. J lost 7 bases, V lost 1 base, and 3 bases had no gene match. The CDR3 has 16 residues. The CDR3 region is CASSLELAGGYGELFF. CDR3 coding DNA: TGTGCCAGCAGCTTAGAACTAGCGGGGGGGTACGGGGAGCTGTTTTTT.